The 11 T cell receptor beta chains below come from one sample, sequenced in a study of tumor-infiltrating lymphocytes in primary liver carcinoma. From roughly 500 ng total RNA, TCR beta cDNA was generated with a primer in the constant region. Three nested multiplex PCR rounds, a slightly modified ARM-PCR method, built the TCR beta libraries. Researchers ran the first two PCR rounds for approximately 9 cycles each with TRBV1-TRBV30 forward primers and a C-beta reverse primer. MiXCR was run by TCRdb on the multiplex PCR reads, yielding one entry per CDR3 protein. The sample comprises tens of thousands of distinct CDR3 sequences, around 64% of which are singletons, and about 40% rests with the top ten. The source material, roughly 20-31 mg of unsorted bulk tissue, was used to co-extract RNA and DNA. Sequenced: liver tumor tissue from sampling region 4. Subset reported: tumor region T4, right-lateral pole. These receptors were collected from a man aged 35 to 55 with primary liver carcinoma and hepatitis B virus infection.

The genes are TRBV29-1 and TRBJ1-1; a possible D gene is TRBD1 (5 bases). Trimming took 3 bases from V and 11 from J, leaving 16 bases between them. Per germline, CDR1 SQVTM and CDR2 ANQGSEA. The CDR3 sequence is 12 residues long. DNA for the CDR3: TGCAGCGTTGACGGGGGTCCCAGGAAGGCTTTCTTT. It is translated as CSVDGGPRKAFF.

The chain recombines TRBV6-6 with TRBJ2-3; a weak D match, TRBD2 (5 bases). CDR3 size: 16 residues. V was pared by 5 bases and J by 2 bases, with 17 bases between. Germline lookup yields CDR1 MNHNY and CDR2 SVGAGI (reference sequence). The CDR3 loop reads CASSTVAGGVTDTQYF. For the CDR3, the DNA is TGTGCCAGCAGTACCGTCGCGGGTGGGGTCACAGATACGCAGTATTTT.

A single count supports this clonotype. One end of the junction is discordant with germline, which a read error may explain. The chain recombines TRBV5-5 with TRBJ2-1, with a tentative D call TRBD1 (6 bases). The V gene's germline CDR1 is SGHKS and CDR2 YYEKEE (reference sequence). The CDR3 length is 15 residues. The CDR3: CASSPAQGSYNERFF. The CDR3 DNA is TGTGCCAGCAGCCCTGCACAGGGTTCCTACAATGAGCGGTTCTTT.

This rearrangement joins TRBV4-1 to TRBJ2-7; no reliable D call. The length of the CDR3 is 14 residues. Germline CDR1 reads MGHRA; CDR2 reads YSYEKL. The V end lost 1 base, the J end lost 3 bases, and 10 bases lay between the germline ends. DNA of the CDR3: TGCGCCAGCAGCCAAGTCAAAACTTACTACGAGCAGTACTTC. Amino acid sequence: CASSQVKTYYEQYF.

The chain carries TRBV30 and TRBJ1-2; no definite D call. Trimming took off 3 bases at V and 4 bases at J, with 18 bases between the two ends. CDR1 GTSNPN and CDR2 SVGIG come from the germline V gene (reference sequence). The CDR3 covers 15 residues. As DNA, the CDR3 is TGTGCCTGGAGATCGGGCCTCAACCCTAGCTATGGCTACACCTTC. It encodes CAWRSGLNPSYGYTF.

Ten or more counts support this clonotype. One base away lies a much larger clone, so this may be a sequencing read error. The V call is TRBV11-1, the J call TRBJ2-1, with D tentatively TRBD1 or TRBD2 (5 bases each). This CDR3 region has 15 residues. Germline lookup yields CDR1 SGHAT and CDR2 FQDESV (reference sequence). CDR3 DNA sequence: TGTGTCAGCAGCTTCCAGGGACCGCTGGACAATGAGCAGTTCTTC. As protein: CVSSFQGPLDNEQFF.

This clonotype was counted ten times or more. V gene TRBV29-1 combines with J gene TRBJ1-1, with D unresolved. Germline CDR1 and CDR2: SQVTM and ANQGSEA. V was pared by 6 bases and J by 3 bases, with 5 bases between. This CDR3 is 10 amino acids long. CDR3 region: CSVLDTEAFF. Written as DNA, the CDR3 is TGCAGCGTACTTGACACTGAAGCTTTCTTT.

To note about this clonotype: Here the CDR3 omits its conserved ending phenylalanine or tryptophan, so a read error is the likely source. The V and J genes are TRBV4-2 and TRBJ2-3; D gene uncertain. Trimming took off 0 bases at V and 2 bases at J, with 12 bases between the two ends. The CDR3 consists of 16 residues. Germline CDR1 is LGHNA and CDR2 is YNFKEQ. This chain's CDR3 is CASSQEAAPPTDTQYL. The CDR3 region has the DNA TGTGCCAGCAGCCAAGAGGCAGCGCCTCCCACAGATACGCAGTATCTT.

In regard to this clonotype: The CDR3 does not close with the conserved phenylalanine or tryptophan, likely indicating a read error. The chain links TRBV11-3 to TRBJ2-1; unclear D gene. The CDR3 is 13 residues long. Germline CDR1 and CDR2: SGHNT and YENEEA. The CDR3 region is CASSSGFYNEQFL. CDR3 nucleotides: TGTGCCAGTAGCTCCGGGTTCTACAATGAGCAGTTCCTC.

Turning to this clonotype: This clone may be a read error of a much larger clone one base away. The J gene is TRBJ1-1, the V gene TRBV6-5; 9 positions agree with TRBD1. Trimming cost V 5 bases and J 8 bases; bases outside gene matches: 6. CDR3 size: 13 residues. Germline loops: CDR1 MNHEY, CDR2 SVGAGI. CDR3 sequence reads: CASSRTGEIEAFF. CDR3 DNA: TGTGCCAGCAGTAGGACAGGGGAAATAGAAGCTTTCTTT.

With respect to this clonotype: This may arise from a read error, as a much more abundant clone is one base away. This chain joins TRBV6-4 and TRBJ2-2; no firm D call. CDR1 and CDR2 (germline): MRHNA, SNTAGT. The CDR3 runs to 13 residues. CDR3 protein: CASGDSNTGELFF. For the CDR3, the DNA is TGTGCCAGCGGTGACTCGAACACCGGGGAGCTGTTTTTT.